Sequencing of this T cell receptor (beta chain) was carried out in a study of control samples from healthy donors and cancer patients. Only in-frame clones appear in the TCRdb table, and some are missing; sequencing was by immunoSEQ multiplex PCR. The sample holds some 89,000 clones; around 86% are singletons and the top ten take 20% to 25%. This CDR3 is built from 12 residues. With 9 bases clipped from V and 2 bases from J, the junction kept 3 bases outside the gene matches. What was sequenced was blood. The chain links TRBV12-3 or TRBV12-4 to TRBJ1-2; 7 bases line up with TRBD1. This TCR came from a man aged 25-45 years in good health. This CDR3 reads CASSGGNYGYTF. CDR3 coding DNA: TGTGCCAGTTCAGGGGGGAACTATGGCTACACCTTC.